The sequence of this TCR beta chain was determined in a study of human T cells and chemical hapten exposure. Overall study findings and caveats: Once DPC sensitization occurred, TCRs above 1 in 1000 frequency showed no change.

This clonotype showed up just a few times. Its specificity is not known. Original handling: Samples held a median of around 96,000 TCRs, range 23,224–690,600. One entry per CDR3 protein, called by TCRdb with MiXCR from the RACE reads. TCRdb, rather than the study authors, made the V and J calls. This sample has some 90,000 distinct CDR3 sequences, with 8.5% found just once. Time point specified: pre-sensitization, week 0. Treatment here: therapeutic diphenylcyclopropenone sensitization with weekly scalp DPC. Sequenced material: whole blood, taken in connection with sensitization to the hapten diphenylcyclopropenone (DPC). The receptor was isolated from a man aged 40-50 years with alopecia areata. Some clones in this sample may be carry-over from other donors' samples.

The CDR3 DNA is TGTGCCAGCAGGGAAGGACCCGTGGGAGGAAACACCATATATTTT. The encoded protein is CASREGPVGGNTIYF. The gene calls are TRBV6-5 and TRBJ1-3; no reliable D call. V shed 6 bases and J shed 4 bases, with 16 bases lying between them. Looked up from germline, CDR1 is MNHEY and CDR2 is SVGAGI. CDR3 length: 15 amino acids.